The 9 T cell receptor beta chains given below trace back to one sample, sequenced in a study of shared clonotypes between healthy human individuals. Here immunoSEQ multiplex PCR was the method, and the copy in TCRdb shows in-frame clones only, minus some. Of about 1 million clones listed, about 77% were seen once; the top ten hold about 1.5%. The sequencing input was memory CD4+ T cells sorted from blood. The subset: CD45RA-negative fraction. Source of these receptors: a man aged 18 to 35 in good health.

This chain joins TRBV5-6 and TRBJ1-5; weak D call: TRBD1 (5 bases). This CDR3 has 15 residues. V was pared by 4 bases and J by 3 bases, with 14 bases between. The germline V gene encodes CDR1 SGHDT and CDR2 YYEEEE. CDR3 sequence reads: CASSSLDRDNQPQHF. The CDR3, as DNA: TGTGCCAGCAGCAGTTTAGACAGAGACAATCAGCCCCAGCATTTT.

The rearrangement links TRBV6-4 to TRBJ2-7, with D uncertain. Germline-derived CDR1 and CDR2 are MRHNA and SNTAGT. The CDR3 runs to 13 residues. Deletions cut 6 bases from V and 4 bases from J, with 13 bases between. CDR3 residues: CASRGRESYEQYF. The CDR3 region has the DNA TGTGCCAGCAGGGGCCGCGAGTCGTACGAGCAGTACTTC.

Comment on this clone: A read error is possible here, since a much larger clone lies one base away. The CDR3 loop is CASSPDRGSNQPQHF. CDR3 nucleotide sequence: TGTGCCAGCAGTCCGGACAGGGGAAGCAATCAGCCCCAGCATTTT. V gene TRBV6-5 combines with J gene TRBJ1-5; TRBD1 matches at 9 bases. J lost 1 base, V lost 5 bases, and 3 bases had no gene match. The CDR3 length is 15 residues. From germline, CDR1 is MNHEY and CDR2 SVGAGI.

This clone was detected once. The chain is built from TRBV19 and TRBJ2-2, with 7 bases lining up with TRBD1. V lost 5 bases to trimming and J lost 3 bases; unmatched junction nucleotides: 21. Germline loops: CDR1 LNHDA, CDR2 SQIVND (reference sequence). The length of the CDR3 is 20 residues. The CDR3 spells CASSALETGVGYFYTGELFF. The CDR3 DNA is TGTGCCAGTAGTGCACTTGAAACAGGGGTCGGATACTTCTACACCGGGGAGCTGTTTTTT.

The chain employs TRBV5-1 and TRBJ1-2; D call uncertain. Germline V lookup: CDR1 SGHRS, CDR2 YFSETQ. V lost 0 bases and J lost 1, with 4 bases in between. The CDR3 is 13 amino acids. In DNA form, the CDR3 reads TGCGCCAGCAGCTTGGACAATAACTATGGCTACACCTTC. This encodes CASSLDNNYGYTF.

This clone showed up just once. The rearrangement uses TRBV5-4 and TRBJ2-7; D is tentatively TRBD1 or TRBD2 (5 bases each). V lost 4 bases, J lost 3 bases, and 14 bases lay in between. The CDR3 loop spans 14 amino acids. The germline V gene encodes CDR1 SGHNT and CDR2 YYREEE (reference sequence). Here the CDR3 DNA reads TGTGCCAGCAGCAGAACGGGGCCCAACTACGAGCAGTACTTC. Its translation: CASSRTGPNYEQYF. The variable domain in full, with the rest retrieved from reference TRBV5-4 and TRBJ2-7, is ETGVTQSPTHLIKTRGQQVTLRCSSQSGHNTVSWYQQALGQGPQFIFQYYREEENGRGNFPPRFSGLQFPNYSSELNVNALELDDSALYLCASSRTGPNYEQYFGPGTRLTVT.

This chain uses TRBV5-1 with TRBJ2-3; D possibly matches TRBD1 or TRBD2 (6 bases each). The germline V and J ends were trimmed by 4 bases and 4 bases, with 16 bases remaining between them. The CDR3 loop spans 15 amino acids. Germline assignment: CDR1 SGHRS and CDR2 YFSETQ. CDR3 loop: CASSIGGRSSDTQYF. The CDR3 nucleotides are TGCGCCAGCAGCATCGGGGGCCGATCATCAGATACGCAGTATTTT.

The chain recombines TRBV9 with TRBJ2-1, with 7 bases fitting TRBD2. Unmatched junction bases numbered 13, after V lost 4 bases and J lost 6 bases. The germline V gene encodes CDR1 SGDLS and CDR2 YYNGEE. This CDR3 region has 16 residues. The CDR3 is CASSSRGAGVINEQFF. The CDR3 coding sequence is TGTGCCAGCAGCTCCCGTGGGGCGGGAGTAATCAATGAGCAGTTCTTC. The full variable domain, completed using reference TRBV9 and TRBJ2-1, is DSGVTQTPKHLITATGQRVTLRCSPRSGDLSVYWYQQSLDQGLQFLIQYYNGEERAKGNILERFSAQQFPDLHSELNLSSLELGDSALYFCASSSRGAGVINEQFFGPGTRLTVL.

This chain links TRBV19 with TRBJ2-5; TRBD2 matches at 7 bases. V lost 1 base and J lost 4; bases outside the gene matches: 3. The V gene's germline CDR1 is LNHDA and CDR2 SQIVND (reference sequence). The CDR3 has 14 amino acids. DNA of the CDR3: TGTGCCAGTAGTATAGTTTGGGGGGGAGAGACCCAGTACTTC. Its translation is CASSIVWGGETQYF. The variable domain in full, completed from reference TRBV19 and TRBJ2-5, reads DGGITQSPKYLFRKEGQNVTLSCEQNLNHDAMYWYRQDPGQGLRLIYYSQIVNDFQKGDIAEGYSVSREKKESFPLTVTSAQKNPTAFYLCASSIVWGGETQYFGPGTRLLVL.